A single sample gave rise to the 14 T cell receptor beta chains below, sequenced in a study of long-term antiretroviral therapy in people with HIV. The run of the v3.0 immunoSEQ assay was at survey level. Sequencing was performed with immunoSEQ multiplex PCR; in TCRdb, only in-frame clones are kept and a portion is missing. Of 20,000 to 30,000 clones in the sample, roughly 85% are singletons; the top ten hold approximately 9.5%. The sequencing here drew on unsorted PBMCs, taken 2.3 years after starting antiretroviral therapy. The receptor source for this set is a man aged 35-49 years with HIV.

The chain links TRBV2 to TRBJ1-3; D possibly corresponds to TRBD1 (5 bases). The V and J ends lost 7 bases and 3 bases respectively, with 16 bases between them. Germline V gene lookup returns CDR1 SNHLY and CDR2 FYNNEI. The CDR3 has 15 residues. CDR3 DNA: TGTGCCAGCAAACGGGGGAGGCAGGGTGGAAACACCATATATTTT. This codes for CASKRGRQGGNTIYF.

This clone appeared once. V and J are TRBV5-1 and TRBJ2-3, with no clear D. The germline V gene has CDR1 SGHRS and CDR2 YFSETQ. The CDR3 extends over 14 amino acids. With 0 bases removed from V and 3 bases from J, the gap between germline ends came to 8 bases. The CDR3 region has the DNA TGCGCCAGCAGCTTGGCCATACCGACAGATACGCAGTATTTT. Its protein product is CASSLAIPTDTQYF.

This chain links TRBV4-1 with TRBJ2-1, with D unclear. Germline V lookup: CDR1 MGHRA, CDR2 YSYEKL. V lost 1 base and J lost 0, with 10 bases in between. This CDR3 is built from 16 residues. CDR3 in DNA: TGCGCCAGCAGCCAAGGGCCCCCCGGCTCCTACAATGAGCAGTTCTTC. Translating it yields CASSQGPPGSYNEQFF.

The rearrangement joins TRBV7-6 to TRBJ2-5; 9 positions agree with TRBD2. Germline loops: CDR1 SGHVS, CDR2 FNYEAQ. The CDR3 length is 16 residues. Losses at the gene ends were 5 bases for V and 5 bases for J; bases not matched to a gene: 12. CDR3: CASSPGTSPAGETQYF. DNA for the CDR3: TGTGCCAGCAGCCCAGGGACTAGCCCCGCCGGGGAGACCCAGTACTTC. Combining the CDR3 with reference TRBV7-6 and TRBJ2-5 gives the whole variable domain GAGVSQSPRYKVTKRGQDVALRCDPISGHVSLYWYRQALGQGPEFLTYFNYEAQQDKSGLPNDRFSAERPEGSISTLTIQRTEQRDSAMYRCASSPGTSPAGETQYFGPGTRLLVL.

This clone was picked up a small number of times. The chain combines TRBV2 with TRBJ2-2, with D possibly TRBD2 on 5 matching bases. The germline gives CDR1 SNHLY, CDR2 FYNNEI. V lost 6 bases to trimming and J lost 7 bases, with 15 bases between them. This CDR3 comprises 14 residues. CDR3 loop: CASRTGISGGELFF. The CDR3 region has the DNA TGTGCCAGCAGAACGGGGATCTCGGGCGGGGAGCTGTTTTTT.

The chain joins TRBV5-5 to TRBJ1-1; D uncertain. V lost 4 bases and J 1 base, leaving 17 bases between the germline ends. The germline gives CDR1 SGHKS, CDR2 YYEKEE (reference sequence). The CDR3 loop spans 16 amino acids. CDR3: CASSPSPLRGNTEAFF. The CDR3 coding sequence is TGTGCCAGCAGCCCCAGCCCCCTTCGCGGGAACACTGAAGCTTTCTTT.

J is TRBJ2-7 and V is TRBV5-1, with TRBD1 matching over 8 bases. The CDR3 loop spans 15 amino acids. Germline V CDR1 and CDR2: SGHRS, YFSETQ. Trimming at V came to 4 bases and at J to 0 bases, leaving 6 bases not matched to a gene. CDR3 amino acids: CASSPRQGSSYEQYF. The CDR3 DNA reads TGCGCCAGCAGCCCCAGACAGGGGAGCTCCTACGAGCAGTACTTC.

The chain uses TRBV10-1 and TRBJ2-1; TRBD2 aligns across 12 bases. Germline loops: CDR1 WNHNN, CDR2 SYGVQD (reference sequence). J was trimmed by 8 bases and V by 3 bases; bases with no gene match: 8. This CDR3 is built from 16 residues. CDR3 protein: CASSDPLAGGPDEQFF. As DNA, the CDR3 is TGCGCCAGCAGTGACCCCCTAGCGGGAGGGCCCGATGAGCAGTTCTTC.

The chain has TRBV13 and TRBJ2-7; no clear D. The CDR3 is 12 amino acids. V lost 2 bases to trimming and J lost 2 bases, with 4 bases between them. Per germline, CDR1 PRHDT and CDR2 FYEKMQ (reference sequence). For the CDR3, the DNA is TGTGCCAGCAGCTTAAGAACCTACGAGCAGTACTTC. Its protein is CASSLRTYEQYF.

The CDR3 is CASSVDQYNEQFF. DNA for the CDR3: TGTGCCAGCAGCGTAGACCAATACAATGAGCAGTTCTTC. The rearrangement links TRBV9 to TRBJ2-1; D remains ambiguous. Germline V CDR1 and CDR2: SGDLS, YYNGEE. CDR3 length equals 13 residues. The ends were cut back, 0 bases at V and 4 bases at J, with 5 bases in the middle. Full variable domain (missing parts from reference TRBV9 and TRBJ2-1): DSGVTQTPKHLITATGQRVTLRCSPRSGDLSVYWYQQSLDQGLQFLIQYYNGEERAKGNILERFSAQQFPDLHSELNLSSLELGDSALYFCASSVDQYNEQFFGPGTRLTVL.

The chain joins TRBV6-6 to TRBJ1-4; 8 nucleotides line up with TRBD1. V gave up 0 bases and J gave up 8 bases; unmatched junction bases: 8. The V gene's germline CDR1 is MNHNY and CDR2 SVGAGI (reference sequence). This CDR3 region has 16 residues. The CDR3 DNA reads as TGTGCCAGCAGTTACTCGGCAGGGGGCGCTTTAGAAAAACTGTTTTTT. It yields the protein CASSYSAGGALEKLFF.

The chain links TRBV5-1 to TRBJ1-4; 8 positions match TRBD1. CDR1 SGHRS and CDR2 YFSETQ come from the germline V gene. V lost 0 bases and J lost 4; bases outside the gene matches: 2. CDR3 size: 15 residues. CDR3 sequence: CASSLGTGLNEKLFF. CDR3 nucleotide sequence: TGCGCCAGCAGCTTGGGGACAGGGCTTAATGAAAAACTGTTTTTT.

The J gene is TRBJ1-3, the V gene TRBV21-1; TRBD1 was called by the table and not checked on the DNA. TRBV21-1 counts as a pseudogene. The CDR3 runs to 15 residues. The CDR3 reads CASSKVQGRRNTIYF. CDR3 DNA: TGTGCCAGCAGCAAAGTACAGGGACGGAGAAACACCATATATTTT.

This clone showed up just a few times. J is TRBJ1-2 and V is TRBV4-1; D is ambiguous. Germline V gene lookup returns CDR1 MGHRA and CDR2 YSYEKL. The CDR3 contains 14 residues. Trimming cost V 0 bases and J 6 bases, with 11 bases left between them. The DNA for the CDR3 is TGCGCCAGCAGCCAAGATCTCCTCACTCATGGCTACACCTTC. This codes for CASSQDLLTHGYTF.